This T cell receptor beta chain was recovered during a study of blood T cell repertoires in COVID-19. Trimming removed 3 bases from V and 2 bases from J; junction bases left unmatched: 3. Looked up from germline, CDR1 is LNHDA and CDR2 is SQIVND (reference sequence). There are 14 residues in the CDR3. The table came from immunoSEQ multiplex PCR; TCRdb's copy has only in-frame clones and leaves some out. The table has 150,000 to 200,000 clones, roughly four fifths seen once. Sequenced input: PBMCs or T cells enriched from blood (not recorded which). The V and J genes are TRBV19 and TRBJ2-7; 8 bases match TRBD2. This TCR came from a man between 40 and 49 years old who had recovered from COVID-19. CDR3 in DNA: TGTGCCAGTAGTATCAGCGGGAGAACCTACGAGCAGTACGTC. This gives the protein CASSISGRTYEQYV.